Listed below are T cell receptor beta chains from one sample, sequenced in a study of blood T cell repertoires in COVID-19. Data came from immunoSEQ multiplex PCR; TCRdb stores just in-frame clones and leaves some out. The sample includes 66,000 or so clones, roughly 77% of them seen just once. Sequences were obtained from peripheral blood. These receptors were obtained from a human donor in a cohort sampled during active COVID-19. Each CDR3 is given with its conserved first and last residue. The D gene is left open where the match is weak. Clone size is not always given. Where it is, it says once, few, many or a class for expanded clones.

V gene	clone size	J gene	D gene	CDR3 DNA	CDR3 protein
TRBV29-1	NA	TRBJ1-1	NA	TGCAGCGTTGAAGCGGCGACAGTGAACACTGAAGCTTTCTTT	CSVEAATVNTEAFF
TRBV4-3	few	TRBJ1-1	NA	TGCGCCAGCAGCCAAGTTTTCAGGACTGAAGCTTTCTTT	CASSQVFRTEAFF
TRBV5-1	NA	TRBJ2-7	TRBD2	TGCGCCAGCAGCTTGCCGGGACTAGGTGACTACGAGCAGTACTTC	CASSLPGLGDYEQYF
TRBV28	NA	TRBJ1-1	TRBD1	TGTGCCTCCTCTCCAGGGGGTCCTAGGACTGAAGCTTTCTTT	CASSPGGPRTEAFF
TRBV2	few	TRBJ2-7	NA	TGTGCCAGCAGCCGAGCGGGCCATTCCTACGAGCAGTACTTC	CASSRAGHSYEQYF
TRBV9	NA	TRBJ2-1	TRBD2	TGTGCCAGCAGCGTAGCTTCTAGCGGGGATTCCTACAATGAGCAGTTCTTC	CASSVASSGDSYNEQFF
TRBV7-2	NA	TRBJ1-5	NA	TGTGCCAGCAGCCAGGGAGGTAATCGCAATCAGCCCCAGCATTTT	CASSQGGNRNQPQHF
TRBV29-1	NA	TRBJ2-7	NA	TGCAGCGTGGCACAGACCTACGAGCAGTACTTC	CSVAQTYEQYF
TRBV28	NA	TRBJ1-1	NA	TGTGCCAGCAGGGCCGGACAGCCGAACACTGAAGCTTTCTTT	CASRAGQPNTEAFF
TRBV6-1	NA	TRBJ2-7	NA	TGTGCCAGCAGTGAAAGAGGTGAGCAGTACTTC	CASSERGEQYF
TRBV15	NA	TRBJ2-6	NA	TGTGCCACCAGTCCCGTGGGGGGATCCGGGGCCAACGTCCTGACTTTC	CATSPVGGSGANVLTF
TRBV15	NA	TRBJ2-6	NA	TGTGCCACCAGCGCACACAGGGCTGGGGCCAACGTCCTGACTTTC	CATSAHRAGANVLTF
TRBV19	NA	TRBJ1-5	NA	TGTGCCAGTAGTACCCGCCAACGAGCAGGGGATAGCAATCAGCCCCAGCATTTT	CASSTRQRAGDSNQPQHF
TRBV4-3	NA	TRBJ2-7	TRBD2	TGCGCCAGCAGCCAAGGGGTGGTGGGAGGGGCCTACGAGCAGTACTTC	CASSQGVVGGAYEQYF
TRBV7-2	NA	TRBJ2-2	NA	TGTGCCAGCAGCTTAAACGCGGGCCACACCGGGGAGCTGTTTTTT	CASSLNAGHTGELFF
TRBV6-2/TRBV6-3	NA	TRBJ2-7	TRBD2	TGTGCCAGCAGTTACTCTCCTAGCGGGAGGGTAAAATACTACGAGCAGTACTTC	CASSYSPSGRVKYYEQYF
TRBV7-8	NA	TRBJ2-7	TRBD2	TGTGCCAGCAGCTTAATGCTAGCGGGAGTATCCGAGCAGTACTTC	CASSLMLAGVSEQYF
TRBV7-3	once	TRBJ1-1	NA	TGTGCCAGCAGCCTTAACCCTATCAGGGGCGACACTGAAGCTTTCTTT	CASSLNPIRGDTEAFF
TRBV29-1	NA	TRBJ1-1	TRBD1	TGCAGCGTTCTCACGGGGGCAGGGGGCACTGAAGCTTTCTTT	CSVLTGAGGTEAFF
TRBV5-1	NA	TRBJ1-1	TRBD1	TGCGCCAGCAGCCCGGGGCTGGGACAGCAAAACACTGAAGCTTTCTTT	CASSPGLGQQNTEAFF
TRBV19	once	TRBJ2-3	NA	TGTGCCAGTAGTACCCCTGGACAGACCCGCCTTACAGATACGCAGTATTTT	CASSTPGQTRLTDTQYF
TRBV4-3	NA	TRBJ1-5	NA	TGCGCCAGCAGCCAAGATAGGGGGGGGCAAGGGCCCCAGCATTTT	CASSQDRGGQGPQHF
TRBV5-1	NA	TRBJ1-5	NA	TGCGCCAGCAGCTTGGTCGGGGGGCACAATCAGCCCCAGCATTTT	CASSLVGGHNQPQHF
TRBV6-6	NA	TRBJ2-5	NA	TGTGCCAGCAGTTCGAGAGAGACCCAGTACTTC	CASSSRETQYF
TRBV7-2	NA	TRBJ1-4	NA	TGTGCCAGCAGCTCTCATGGGGCAGGGGCTAATGAAAAACTGTTTTTT	CASSSHGAGANEKLFF
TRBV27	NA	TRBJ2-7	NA	TGTGCCAGCAGCCGCTTGGGAGATACCTACGAGCAGTACTTC	CASSRLGDTYEQYF
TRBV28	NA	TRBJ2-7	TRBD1	TGTGCCAGCAGTCCCGCCGGGACAGGGGGGTCCTACGAGCAGTACTTC	CASSPAGTGGSYEQYF
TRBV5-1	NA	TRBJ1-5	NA	TGCGCCAGCAGCTGGGACGGGGGAAATCAGCCCCAGCATTTT	CASSWDGGNQPQHF
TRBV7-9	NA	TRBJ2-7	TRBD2	TGTGCCAGCAGCCCCGGGACTAGCGGGACCTACGAGCAGTACTTC	CASSPGTSGTYEQYF
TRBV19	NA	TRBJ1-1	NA	TGTGCCAGTAGTATCAGGGGCCCTGCCACTGAAGCTTTCTTT	CASSIRGPATEAFF
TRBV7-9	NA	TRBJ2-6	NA	TGTGCCAGCAGCTCGGACAGACCAACAGGGGCCAACGTCCTGACTTTC	CASSSDRPTGANVLTF
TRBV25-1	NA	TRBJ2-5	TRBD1	TGTGCCAGCAGTGCTATCGAGGGACAGAAGTACTTC	CASSAIEGQKYF
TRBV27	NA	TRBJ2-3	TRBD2	TGTGCCAGCAGTTTGATCTCAGCGGGGTTCACAGATACGCAGTATTTT	CASSLISAGFTDTQYF
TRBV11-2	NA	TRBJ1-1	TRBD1	TGTGCCAGCAGCTTAGTAGGACAGGGGTTTTCTGAAGCTTTCTTT	CASSLVGQGFSEAFF
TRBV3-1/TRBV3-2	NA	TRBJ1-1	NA	TGTGCCAGCGGCCGAGACACTGAAGCTTTCTTT	CASGRDTEAFF
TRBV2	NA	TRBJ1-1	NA	TGTGCCAGCAGTACCCCGACAGGCGTTGGAGCTGAAGCTTTCTTT	CASSTPTGVGAEAFF
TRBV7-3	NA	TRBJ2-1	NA	TGTGCCAGCAGCTCACCTTTAGACAATGAGCAGTTCTTC	CASSSPLDNEQFF
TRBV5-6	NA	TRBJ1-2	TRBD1	TGTGCCAGCAGCACTGGGACAGGTGGCAACTATGGCTACACCTTC	CASSTGTGGNYGYTF
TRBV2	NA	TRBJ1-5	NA	TGTGCCAGCAGCCCCACAGGGTTTGGCAATCAGCCCCAGCATTTT	CASSPTGFGNQPQHF
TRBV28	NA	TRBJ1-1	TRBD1	TGTGCCAGCAGTTTCCTAACCGGGACAGGCCCCTTCTTT	CASSFLTGTGPFF
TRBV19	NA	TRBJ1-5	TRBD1	TGTGCCAGTAGTAAGGACAGGGGTTATAGCAATCAGCCCCAGCATTTT	CASSKDRGYSNQPQHF
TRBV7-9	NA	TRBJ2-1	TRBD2	TGTGCCAGCAGCCCCCAGGGGACTAGCGGGAGGGAGCAGTTCTTC	CASSPQGTSGREQFF
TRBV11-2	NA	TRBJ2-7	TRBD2	TGTGCCAGCAGCTTAGGCGGCGGCGGGAGCTCCTACGAGCAGTACTTC	CASSLGGGGSSYEQYF
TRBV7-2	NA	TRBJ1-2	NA	TGTGCCAGCAGCACCCGACAGGTCTATGGCTACACCTTC	CASSTRQVYGYTF
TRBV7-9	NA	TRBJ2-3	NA	TGTGCCAGCAGCTTAGCGGGGCCCACAGATACGCAGTATTTT	CASSLAGPTDTQYF
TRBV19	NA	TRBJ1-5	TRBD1	TGTGCCAGTAGTGTGACAGGGGAACCAAATCAGCCCCAGCATTTT	CASSVTGEPNQPQHF
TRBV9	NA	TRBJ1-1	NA	TGTGCCAGCAGCGTAGTGAGCGGAGGTGGTGAAGCTTTCTTT	CASSVVSGGGEAFF
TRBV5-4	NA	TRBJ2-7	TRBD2	TGTGCCAGCAGCTCTCCTAGCGGGAGAATCAGCTACGAGCAGTACTTC	CASSSPSGRISYEQYF
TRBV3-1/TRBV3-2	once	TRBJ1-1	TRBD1	TGTGCCAGCAGCCACGGGGTCCGGGACAGGGGCAAAGCTTTCTTT	CASSHGVRDRGKAFF
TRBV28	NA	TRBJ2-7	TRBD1	TGTGCCAGCAGTTTTGACAGGGGAGACGAGCAGTACTTC	CASSFDRGDEQYF
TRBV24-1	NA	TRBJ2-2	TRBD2	TGTGCCACCAGTGATTTTCGGGAGGTCGGGGAGCTGTTTTTT	CATSDFREVGELFF
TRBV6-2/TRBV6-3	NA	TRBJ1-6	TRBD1	TGTGCCAGCAGTCGTACGGGGACAGGGAGCTCCTATAATTCACCCCTCCACTTT	CASSRTGTGSSYNSPLHF
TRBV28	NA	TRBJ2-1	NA	TGTGCCAGCAGTTTATACAGAACGGGGTACAATGAGCAGTTCTTC	CASSLYRTGYNEQFF
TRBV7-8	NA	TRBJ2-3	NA	TGTGCCAGCAGCTCTAGCGTCCCTTCCTACGCGCAGTATTTT	CASSSSVPSYAQYF
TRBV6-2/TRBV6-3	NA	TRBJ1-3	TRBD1	TGTGCCAGCAGTTACAAGGGGGCGAACTCTGGAAACACCATATATTTT	CASSYKGANSGNTIYF
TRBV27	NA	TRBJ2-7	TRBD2	TGTGCCAGCAGTCCACTAGCGGGGGTTCCCTACGAGCAGTACTTC	CASSPLAGVPYEQYF